Below are 17 T cell receptor beta chains sequenced from a single sample in a study of blood T cell repertoires in COVID-19. The assay was immunoSEQ multiplex PCR, and TCRdb's table has in-frame clones only and misses some. The repertoire holds 150,000 to 200,000 clones, with 88% as singletons. Input material: PBMCs or T cells enriched from blood (not recorded which). Receptor source: a woman between 18 and 29 years old who had recovered from COVID-19.

This clone occurred once. The chain uses TRBV5-4 and TRBJ1-1; weak D call: TRBD1 (6 bases). Germline-derived CDR1 and CDR2 are SGHNT and YYREEE (reference sequence). V lost 0 bases, J lost 5 bases, and 11 bases lay in between. The CDR3 runs 14 residues. CDR3 DNA sequence: TGTGCCAGCAGCTTGGTGGGGGCGCCGACTGAAGCTTTCTTT. As protein: CASSLVGAPTEAFF.

V usage is TRBV19 and J usage is TRBJ2-7; D is perhaps TRBD1 (5 bases). Looked up from germline, CDR1 is LNHDA and CDR2 is SQIVND (reference sequence). Trimming stripped 8 bases from V and 3 bases from J, with 14 bases between. CDR3 size: 13 residues. The CDR3 spells CASSWQGSYEQYF. The CDR3 DNA reads TGTGCCAGTTCTTGGCAGGGAAGCTACGAGCAGTACTTC.

The V gene is TRBV27, the J gene TRBJ2-7; the match to TRBD2 covers 8 bases. Germline V gene lookup returns CDR1 MNHEY and CDR2 SMNVEV (reference sequence). CDR3 size: 16 residues. J gave up 3 bases and V 3 bases, and 10 bases lay outside the gene matches. The CDR3 protein is CASSFLPREGDYEQYF. The CDR3 coding sequence is TGTGCCAGCAGTTTCCTGCCTCGGGAGGGTGACTACGAGCAGTACTTC.

The V gene is TRBV5-1, the J gene TRBJ2-7, with 13 bases identical to TRBD2. CDR1 is SGHRS, CDR2 YFSETQ, per germline. This CDR3 is 16 amino acids long. V trimming: 4 bases; J trimming: 4 bases; junction bases outside the gene matches: 8. The CDR3 loop is CASSPDTSGRGYEQYF. CDR3 nucleotides: TGCGCCAGCAGCCCCGATACTAGCGGGAGGGGGTACGAGCAGTACTTC. Full variable domain (outside the CDR3, taken from reference TRBV5-1 and TRBJ2-7): KAGVTQTPRYLIKTRGQQVTLSCSPISGHRSVSWYQQTPGQGLQFLFEYFSETQRNKGNFPGRFSGRQFSNSRSEMNVSTLELGDSALYLCASSPDTSGRGYEQYFGPGTRLTVT.

This chain uses TRBV29-1 with TRBJ2-5; 8 bases are shared with TRBD1. The CDR3 sequence is 13 residues long. Trimming removed 6 bases from V and 5 bases from J; junction bases left unmatched: 8. CDR1 is SQVTM and CDR2 is ANQGSEA in the germline V gene. DNA of the CDR3: TGCAGCGTCGAGACAGGGGCGGGTGAGACCCAGTACTTC. This codes for CSVETGAGETQYF. Complete variable domain (other parts from reference TRBV29-1 and TRBJ2-5): SAVISQKPSRDICQRGTSLTIQCQVDSQVTMMFWYRQQPGQSLTLIATANQGSEATYESGFVIDKFPISRPNLTFSTLTVSNMSPEDSSIYLCSVETGAGETQYFGPGTRLLVL.

This chain connects TRBV9 to TRBJ2-7, with D uncertain. Trimming removed 3 bases from V and 0 bases from J, with 16 bases in between. The germline CDR1 and CDR2 sequences are SGDLS and YYNGEE. This CDR3 spans 16 amino acids. The CDR3 DNA reads as TGTGCCAGCAGCGCCGAAGGCCGTGACAACTCCTACGAGCAGTACTTC. Translating gives CASSAEGRDNSYEQYF. Based on the CDR3 plus reference TRBV9 and TRBJ2-7, the full variable domain is DSGVTQTPKHLITATGQRVTLRCSPRSGDLSVYWYQQSLDQGLQFLIQYYNGEERAKGNILERFSAQQFPDLHSELNLSSLELGDSALYFCASSAEGRDNSYEQYFGPGTRLTVT.

This chain connects TRBV28 to TRBJ1-6; perhaps TRBD1 as D (6 bases). CDR1 and CDR2 (germline): MDHEN, SYDVKM. Deletions cut 6 bases from V and 8 bases from J, with 14 bases between. The CDR3 has 14 amino acids. CDR3 sequence (DNA): TGTGCCAGCAGCCTACAGGGCGTCCATTCACCCCTCCACTTT. Protein sequence: CASSLQGVHSPLHF.

Ten or more counts support this clone. This chain joins TRBV3-1 (or the pseudogene TRBV3-2) and TRBJ1-1; TRBD1 is a possible D gene (6 bases). The CDR3 runs 17 residues. The germline CDR1 and CDR2 sequences are LGHDT and YNNKEL (reference sequence). Between the trimmed V and J ends, which lost 0 bases and 0 bases, there was a span of 14 bases. In DNA form, the CDR3 reads TGTGCCAGCAGCCAAGATGCCAGGGGATCGATGAACACTGAAGCTTTCTTT. It specifies CASSQDARGSMNTEAFF.

The rearrangement uses TRBV13 and TRBJ2-1; the match to TRBD1 covers 10 bases. CDR3 length: 15 amino acids. Per germline, CDR1 PRHDT and CDR2 FYEKMQ (reference sequence). The V and J ends lost 3 bases and 3 bases, in that order; junction bases with no gene match: 2. The CDR3 spells CASSFGQGDYNEQFF. Written as DNA, the CDR3 is TGTGCCAGCAGCTTCGGACAGGGGGACTACAATGAGCAGTTCTTC.

This clone has a single count. CDR3 protein: CAWKALAGEPGEQYF. The CDR3 bases are TGTGCCTGGAAGGCACTAGCGGGAGAACCGGGTGAGCAGTACTTC. The J gene is TRBJ2-7, the V gene TRBV30; 11 nucleotides agree with TRBD2. Trimming removed 4 bases from V and 7 bases from J; junction bases left unmatched: 12. This CDR3 is built from 15 residues. Germline V CDR1 and CDR2: GTSNPN, SVGIG (reference sequence).

The chain has TRBV7-2 and TRBJ1-5; D is uncertain. Between the trimmed V and J ends, which lost 2 bases and 4 bases, there was a span of 18 bases. The CDR3 loop spans 17 amino acids. Looked up from germline, CDR1 is SGHTA and CDR2 is FQGNSA. The CDR3 nucleotides are TGTGCCAGCAGCTTAAATCGAGGAGGTAAACTGAATCAGCCCCAGCATTTT. Residues: CASSLNRGGKLNQPQHF.

This chain joins TRBV6-5 and TRBJ1-5, with unresolved D. This CDR3 contains 15 residues. With 0 bases removed from V and 4 bases from J, the gap between germline ends came to 10 bases. The germline CDR1 and CDR2 sequences are MNHEY and SVGAGI. The CDR3 sequence: CASSYSFGGNQPQHF. Here the CDR3 DNA reads TGTGCCAGCAGTTACTCGTTCGGAGGAAATCAGCCCCAGCATTTT.

J is TRBJ1-6 and V is TRBV7-2; possible D gene TRBD1, 6 bases. V lost 0 bases and J 10 bases, leaving 10 bases between the germline ends. Germline values: CDR1 SGHTA, CDR2 FQGNSA. The CDR3 spans 14 residues. The CDR3 nucleotides are TGTGCCAGCAGCTTAGCGGGGGCCCACTCACCCCTCCACTTT. Its translation: CASSLAGAHSPLHF.

The J gene is TRBJ2-2, the V gene TRBV7-9; 7 nucleotides agree with TRBD2. CDR1 is SEHNR, CDR2 FQNEAQ, per germline (reference sequence). The CDR3 has 16 amino acids. V dropped 0 bases and J dropped 4; count of bases not matched to a gene: 5. CDR3 amino acids: CASSLAASGPTGELFF. CDR3 DNA: TGTGCCAGCAGCTTAGCGGCTAGCGGACCCACCGGGGAGCTGTTTTTT.

CDR3 sequence (DNA): TGTGCCACCAGCGGACAACCGGACGCCGGAAATTCACCCCTCCACTTT. Translating gives CATSGQPDAGNSPLHF. The V call is TRBV15, the J call TRBJ1-6, with a weak D call TRBD1 (5 bases). CDR3 length equals 16 residues. Trimming shortened V by 5 bases and J by 7 bases, and 18 bases separated the two germline ends. Germline V lookup: CDR1 LNHNV, CDR2 YYDKDF (reference sequence).

This clone was observed a few times. The gene calls are TRBV4-2 and TRBJ2-1, with TRBD2 matching 11 bases. From germline, CDR1 is LGHNA and CDR2 YNFKEQ. This CDR3 spans 15 amino acids. Trimming cost V 4 bases and J 4 bases; bases outside gene matches: 3. The chain's CDR3 is CASSPGLADYNEQFF. CDR3 nucleotide sequence: TGTGCCAGCAGCCCGGGACTAGCGGATTACAATGAGCAGTTCTTC.

The count of this clone is one. J is TRBJ2-7 and V is TRBV14; weak D call: TRBD1 (6 bases). Trimming removed 2 bases at V and 4 bases at J, with 15 bases between. Germline V gives CDR1 SGHDN, CDR2 FVKESK. The CDR3 has 15 amino acids. The CDR3 loop is CASSQQGSQVYEQYF. For the CDR3, the DNA is TGTGCCAGCAGCCAACAGGGGAGCCAGGTGTACGAGCAGTACTTC.